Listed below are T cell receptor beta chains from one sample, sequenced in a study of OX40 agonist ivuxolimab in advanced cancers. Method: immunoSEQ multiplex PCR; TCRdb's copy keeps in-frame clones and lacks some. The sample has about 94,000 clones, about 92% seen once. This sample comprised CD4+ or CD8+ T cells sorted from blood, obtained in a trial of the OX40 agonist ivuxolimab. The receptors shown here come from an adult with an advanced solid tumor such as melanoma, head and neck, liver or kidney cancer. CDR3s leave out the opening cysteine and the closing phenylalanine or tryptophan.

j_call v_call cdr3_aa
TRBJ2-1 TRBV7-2 ASSARESSYNEQF
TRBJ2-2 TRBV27 ASGRQGPGELF
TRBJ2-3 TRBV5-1 ASSLIFQGEADTQY
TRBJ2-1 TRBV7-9 ASRGGLAEYNEQF
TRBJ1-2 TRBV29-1 SVSAGEGAYGYT
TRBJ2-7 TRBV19 ASSLGEYEQY
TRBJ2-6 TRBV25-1 ASGLGSGANVLT
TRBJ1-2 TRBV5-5 ASSGTPGAKGNKGYT
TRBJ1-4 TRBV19 ASSLDYAAAHEKLF
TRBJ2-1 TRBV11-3 ASSLTSGSYNEQF
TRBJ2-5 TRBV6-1 ASSAQSWGEQTQY
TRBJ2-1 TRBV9 ASSVGYGYNEQF
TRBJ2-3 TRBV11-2 ASTKTGRGTDTQY
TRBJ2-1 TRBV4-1 ASQKERNYNEQF
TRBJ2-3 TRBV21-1 ASSKPTGLGTDTQY
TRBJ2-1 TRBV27 ASSLTLLAGSYNEQF
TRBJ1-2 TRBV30 AWRDRGPFYGYT
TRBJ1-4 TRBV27 ASSSKQRDEKLF